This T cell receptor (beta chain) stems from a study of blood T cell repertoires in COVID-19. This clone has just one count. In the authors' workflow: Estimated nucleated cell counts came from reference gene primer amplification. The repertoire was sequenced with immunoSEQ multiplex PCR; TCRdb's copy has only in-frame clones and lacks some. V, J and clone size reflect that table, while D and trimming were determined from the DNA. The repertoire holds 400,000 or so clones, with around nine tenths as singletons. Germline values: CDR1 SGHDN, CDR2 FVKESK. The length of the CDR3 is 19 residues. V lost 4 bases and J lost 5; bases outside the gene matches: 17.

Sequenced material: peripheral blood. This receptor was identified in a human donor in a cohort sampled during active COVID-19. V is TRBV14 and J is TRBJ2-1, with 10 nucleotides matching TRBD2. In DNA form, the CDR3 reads TGTGCCAGCAGCCGCCCCTACGGAGCGGGAGGGCTCAGGGACAATGAGCAGTTCTTC. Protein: CASSRPYGAGGLRDNEQFF.